A selection of T cell receptor beta chains follows, all from one sample in a study of OX40 agonist ivuxolimab in advanced cancers. Produced via immunoSEQ multiplex PCR; TCRdb's table is partial and in-frame only. The repertoire holds about 56,000 clones, with 80% to 90% as singletons. The input for sequencing was CD4+ or CD8+ T cells sorted from blood, taken in a trial of the OX40 agonist ivuxolimab. These receptors came from an adult with an advanced solid tumor such as melanoma, head and neck, liver or kidney cancer. CDR3s include the opening cysteine and the closing phenylalanine or tryptophan. The D gene is left open where the match is weak.

J gene: TRBJ1-1
V gene: TRBV28
D gene: NA
CDR3 protein: CASRTGTWGTEAFF

J gene: TRBJ2-3
V gene: TRBV5-1
D gene: NA
CDR3 protein: CASSLAGSTDTQYF

J gene: TRBJ1-1
V gene: TRBV15
D gene: NA
CDR3 protein: CATSRVPANEAFF

J gene: TRBJ2-7
V gene: TRBV10-3
D gene: TRBD1
CDR3 protein: CAIRSGQNSYEQYF

J gene: TRBJ1-1
V gene: TRBV11-1
D gene: NA
CDR3 protein: CASSLDPPHLFHTEAFF

J gene: TRBJ1-1
V gene: TRBV7-9
D gene: NA
CDR3 protein: CASSLATENTEAFF

J gene: TRBJ2-3
V gene: TRBV7-9
D gene: NA
CDR3 protein: CASSHAIADFTDTQYF

J gene: TRBJ2-5
V gene: TRBV9
D gene: TRBD1
CDR3 protein: CASSRQGGETQYF

J gene: TRBJ2-7
V gene: TRBV28
D gene: TRBD2
CDR3 protein: CASSLASGNAPYEQYF

J gene: TRBJ1-2
V gene: TRBV13
D gene: NA
CDR3 protein: CASSPGRSNYGYTF

J gene: TRBJ2-7
V gene: TRBV6-1
D gene: NA
CDR3 protein: CASSRTYRVSEQYF

J gene: TRBJ1-5
V gene: TRBV2
D gene: TRBD1
CDR3 protein: CASSEGQGGQPQHF

J gene: TRBJ1-5
V gene: TRBV19
D gene: NA
CDR3 protein: CASSMNIGSNQPQHF

J gene: TRBJ2-5
V gene: TRBV5-4
D gene: NA
CDR3 protein: CASSLQGRETQYF

J gene: TRBJ1-1
V gene: TRBV10-1
D gene: NA
CDR3 protein: CASSDNTEAFF

J gene: TRBJ2-7
V gene: TRBV19
D gene: NA
CDR3 protein: CASSTQAGPEQYF

J gene: TRBJ1-5
V gene: TRBV6-5
D gene: TRBD1
CDR3 protein: CASSRGQGGNQPQHF

J gene: TRBJ1-3
V gene: TRBV11-1
D gene: NA
CDR3 protein: CASSLAGNTIYF

J gene: TRBJ2-2
V gene: TRBV10-3
D gene: NA
CDR3 protein: CAIRGTPDGELFF

J gene: TRBJ2-7
V gene: TRBV5-1
D gene: NA
CDR3 protein: CASSIEQLGEQYF

J gene: TRBJ1-4
V gene: TRBV7-8
D gene: TRBD1
CDR3 protein: CASSPTRTGGNEKLFF

J gene: TRBJ2-1
V gene: TRBV7-3
D gene: NA
CDR3 protein: CASSLGTSGYNEQFF

J gene: TRBJ1-1
V gene: TRBV18
D gene: NA
CDR3 protein: CASSPSKASDTEAFF